This T cell receptor (beta chain) was sequenced in a study of blood T cell repertoires in COVID-19. Study at large: PBMCs, B-cell-depleted T cells, or T cells were the source of the cDNA or gDNA that made up the material.

Only one count was recorded for this clone. The data were produced by immunoSEQ multiplex PCR, yet TCRdb's version contains in-frame clones alone and is incomplete. In the table there are approximately 62,000 clones, roughly 71% of which are singletons. The V gene's germline CDR1 is SGHDT and CDR2 YYEEEE. The CDR3 is made up of 19 amino acids. V gave up 1 base and J gave up 0 bases; unmatched junction bases: 9. The rearrangement links TRBV5-6 to TRBJ2-3; 12 bases are shared with TRBD2. The sequenced material came from peripheral blood. The receptor was isolated from a woman in her 50s with active or convalescent COVID-19. CDR3 sequence reads: CASSLLGLAGGPSTDTQYF. CDR3 in DNA: TGTGCCAGCAGCTTGCTCGGGCTAGCGGGAGGGCCGAGCACAGATACGCAGTATTTT.